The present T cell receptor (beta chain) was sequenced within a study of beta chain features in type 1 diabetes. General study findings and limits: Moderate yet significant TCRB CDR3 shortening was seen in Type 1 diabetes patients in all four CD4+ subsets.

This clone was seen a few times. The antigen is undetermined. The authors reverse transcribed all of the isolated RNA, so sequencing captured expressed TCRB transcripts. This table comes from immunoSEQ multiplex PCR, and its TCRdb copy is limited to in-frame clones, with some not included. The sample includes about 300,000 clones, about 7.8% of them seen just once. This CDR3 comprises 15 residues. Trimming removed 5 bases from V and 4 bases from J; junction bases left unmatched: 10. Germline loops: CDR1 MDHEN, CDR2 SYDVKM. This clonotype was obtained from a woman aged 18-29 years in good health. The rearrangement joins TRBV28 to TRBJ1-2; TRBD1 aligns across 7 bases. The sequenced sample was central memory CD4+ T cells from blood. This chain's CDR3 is CASSENRGITYGYTF. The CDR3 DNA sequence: TGTGCCAGCAGTGAAAACAGGGGTATTACCTATGGCTACACCTTC.